This T cell receptor beta chain comes out of a study of tissue T cells after allogeneic stem cell transplantation. Method: immunoSEQ multiplex PCR; TCRdb's copy keeps in-frame clones and lacks some. This sample carries about 26,000 clones, roughly nine tenths of them seen once, and the ten largest clones take about 2%. This specimen consisted of blood, obtained before transplantation. The receptor set was obtained from a male donor aged 60 or over who later had graft-versus-host disease after an allogeneic stem cell transplant.

J is TRBJ1-2 and V is TRBV4-3; D is possibly TRBD1 (6 bases). The CDR3 sequence is 13 residues long. V was trimmed by 8 bases and J by 2 bases, leaving 12 bases between them. Germline V gene lookup returns CDR1 LGHNA and CDR2 YSLEER. The CDR3 is CASGRDKNYGYTF. CDR3 nucleotide sequence: TGCGCCAGCGGCCGGGACAAGAACTATGGCTACACCTTC.